This T cell receptor beta chain derives from a study of OX40 agonist ivuxolimab in advanced cancers. Study-wide results and limits: CD4+ T cells averaged fewer expanded clones than CD8+ T cells.

This CDR3 region has 15 residues. Germline CDR1 is MDHEN and CDR2 is SYDVKM. Deletions cut 5 bases from V and 3 bases from J, with 16 bases between. The data were produced by immunoSEQ multiplex PCR, yet TCRdb's version contains in-frame clones alone and is incomplete. The table lists 98,000 or so clones, approximately 86% of them singletons. As for this clone: Its antigen is not known.

Exclusion applied to patients with autoimmune disease history or systemic immunosuppression. The rearrangement joins TRBV28 to TRBJ1-1, with D possibly matching TRBD1 (6 bases). The sequencing used CD4+ or CD8+ T cells sorted from blood, collected in a trial of the OX40 agonist ivuxolimab. This clonotype originated in an adult with an advanced solid tumor such as melanoma, head and neck, liver or kidney cancer. CDR3 coding DNA: TGTGCCAGCAGTCCACCGGGACAAGGGGACACTGAAGCTTTCTTT. It is translated as CASSPPGQGDTEAFF.